The 16 T cell receptor beta chains below all came from one sample that was sequenced in a study of blood T cell repertoires in COVID-19 (dated by TCRdb to about 2020). Receptor amplification or capture employed the immunoSEQ multiplex PCR assay. TCRdb mirrors the immuneACCESS table, restricted to in-frame sequences. Some clones are absent from its copies; in checked studies, under half trace to an unresolved V gene, and the reason for the others is unknown. The sample profile shows 340,000 or so clones; 70% to 90% of them were found once. Roughly 4% of the sample belongs to the ten largest clones. Sequencing used PBMCs or T cells enriched from blood (not recorded which). These receptors were obtained from a woman aged 40 to 50 with acute COVID-19.

This chain links TRBV6-5 with TRBJ1-2; 8 nucleotides align to TRBD1. J gave up 3 bases and V 11 bases, and 11 bases lay outside the gene matches. Germline V gives CDR1 MNHEY, CDR2 SVGAGI. The CDR3 is 14 residues long. The CDR3 loop reads CAGGRATGDYGYTF. In DNA, the CDR3 is TGTGCCGGGGGACGAGCGACAGGGGACTATGGCTACACCTTC.

This clone occurred once. The chain employs TRBV27 and TRBJ2-1; TRBD2 agrees at 11 bases. V lost 6 bases to trimming and J lost 7 bases; unmatched junction nucleotides: 2. Germline CDR1 and CDR2: MNHEY and SMNVEV (reference sequence). The CDR3 totals 13 residues. CDR3 in amino acids: CASRPSGGNEQFF. In DNA, the CDR3 is TGTGCCAGCAGGCCTAGCGGGGGGAATGAGCAGTTCTTC.

The count of this clone is one. This chain uses TRBV12-3 or TRBV12-4 with TRBJ1-4, with D perhaps matching TRBD1 (5 bases). The CDR3 runs to 13 residues. V was trimmed by 7 bases and J by 7 bases, leaving 13 bases between them. The CDR3 bases are TGTGCCAGCAAAGGGCGGGGGGGTGAAAAACTGTTTTTT. This gives the protein CASKGRGGEKLFF.

The chain joins TRBV3-1 (or the pseudogene TRBV3-2) to TRBJ1-3; D call uncertain. With 6 bases removed from V and 0 bases from J, the gap between germline ends came to 12 bases. The CDR3 runs to 15 residues. CDR1 is LGHDT and CDR2 is YNNKEL in the germline V gene (reference sequence). The CDR3: CASSRGVSSGNTIYF. CDR3 in DNA: TGTGCCAGCAGTCGCGGAGTTAGCTCTGGAAACACCATATATTTT.

The V call is TRBV4-2, the J call TRBJ2-3; D call uncertain. Germline CDR1 and CDR2: LGHNA and YNFKEQ. CDR3 length equals 16 residues. Trimming stripped 3 bases from V and 0 bases from J, with 13 bases between. The CDR3 region is CASSQPDVASTDTQYF. The CDR3 DNA reads TGTGCCAGCAGCCAGCCCGACGTAGCTAGCACAGATACGCAGTATTTT.

The gene calls are TRBV5-1 and TRBJ2-7; D is undetermined. There are 11 residues in the CDR3. Trimming shortened V by 0 bases and J by 5 bases, and 3 bases separated the two germline ends. CDR1 and CDR2 from the germline V gene are SGHRS and YFSETQ. The CDR3 nucleotides are TGCGCCAGCAGCTTGGCCAACGAGCAGTACTTC. This codes for CASSLANEQYF.

The rearrangement links TRBV5-6 to TRBJ1-3; D is uncertain. The CDR3 runs 15 residues. CDR1 and CDR2 (germline): SGHDT, YYEEEE. V gave up 0 bases and J gave up 4 bases, with 11 bases separating them. The CDR3 spells CASSLALWAGNTIYF. DNA of the CDR3: TGTGCCAGCAGCTTGGCCCTATGGGCCGGAAACACCATATATTTT.

This chain links TRBV4-3 with TRBJ1-2, with a possible D match to TRBD1 (6 bases). CDR1 is LGHNA, CDR2 YSLEER, per germline. CDR3 length: 15 amino acids. Trimming pared 2 bases from V and 6 bases from J, leaving 16 bases between. CDR3 region: CASSQSPQGSDGYTF. CDR3 nucleotide sequence: TGCGCCAGCAGCCAAAGCCCCCAGGGGTCAGATGGCTACACCTTC.

About this clone itself: The same CDR3 also results from other DNA sequences found in this sample. The gene calls are TRBV27 and TRBJ1-2, with 7 nucleotides matching TRBD1. V trimming: 6 bases; J trimming: 4 bases; junction bases outside the gene matches: 5. Germline-derived CDR1 and CDR2 are MNHEY and SMNVEV (reference sequence). This CDR3 comprises 13 residues. The CDR3 DNA reads as TGTGCCAGCAGCACCCAGGGGGGCTATGGCTACACCTTC. This sequence encodes CASSTQGGYGYTF.

J is TRBJ1-4 and V is TRBV19; TRBD1 agrees at 10 bases. The CDR3 consists of 15 residues. Looked up from germline, CDR1 is LNHDA and CDR2 is SQIVND (reference sequence). V shed 9 bases and J 8 bases; nucleotides not matched to a gene: 12. CDR3 region: CASRDRGFSEEKLFF. CDR3 DNA sequence: TGTGCCAGCCGGGACAGGGGCTTTAGCGAGGAAAAACTGTTTTTT.

This chain uses TRBV19 with TRBJ1-2, with D tentatively TRBD1 (5 bases). This CDR3 has 15 residues. Germline V gene data show CDR1 as LNHDA and CDR2 as SQIVND (reference sequence). With 1 base removed from V and 4 bases from J, the gap between germline ends came to 13 bases. CDR3 amino acids: CASSIGPDRAYGYTF. The CDR3 DNA sequence: TGTGCCAGTAGTATAGGGCCCGACAGAGCCTATGGCTACACCTTC. The variable domain in full, completed from reference TRBV19 and TRBJ1-2, reads DGGITQSPKYLFRKEGQNVTLSCEQNLNHDAMYWYRQDPGQGLRLIYYSQIVNDFQKGDIAEGYSVSREKKESFPLTVTSAQKNPTAFYLCASSIGPDRAYGYTFGSGTRLTVV.

The V gene is TRBV5-4, the J gene TRBJ2-1; tentatively, D is TRBD2 (5 bases). The CDR3 extends over 15 amino acids. Trimming removed 2 bases at V and 8 bases at J, with 17 bases between. Germline CDR1 is SGHNT and CDR2 is YYREEE (reference sequence). This CDR3 reads CASSFLDSPKDEQFF. As DNA, the CDR3 is TGTGCCAGCAGCTTCCTGGACTCACCGAAGGATGAGCAGTTCTTC.

The chain couples TRBV20-1 to TRBJ2-7; no reliable D call. The CDR3 extends over 11 amino acids. Germline CDR1 and CDR2: DFQATT and SNEGSKA (reference sequence). Between the trimmed V and J ends, which lost 6 bases and 3 bases, there was a span of 9 bases. CDR3 in DNA: TGCAGTGCCTCCGGTTTCTACGAGCAGTACTTC. Protein sequence: CSASGFYEQYF.

The chain links TRBV28 to TRBJ1-6; TRBD1 matches 7 bases. The CDR3 totals 18 residues. With V trimmed by 3 bases and J by 14 bases, 22 bases remained unmatched. Germline V gene lookup returns CDR1 MDHEN and CDR2 SYDVKM. CDR3 sequence reads: CASSLNAGSGQPIGTLHF. The DNA of the CDR3 is TGTGCCAGCAGTTTGAACGCGGGGTCGGGACAGCCGATTGGTACCCTCCACTTT.

In this sample, this clone turned up a few times. This sequence joins TRBV7-3 and TRBJ2-1, with 9 bases aligning to TRBD2. CDR3 length: 17 residues. Germline V gives CDR1 SGHTA, CDR2 FQGTGA. Trimming at V came to 1 base and at J to 0 bases, leaving 4 bases not matched to a gene. CDR3: CASSLRAGGSSYNEQFF. CDR3 sequence (DNA): TGTGCCAGCAGCTTAAGGGCGGGAGGGAGCTCCTACAATGAGCAGTTCTTC.

V and J are TRBV7-9 and TRBJ1-6; 7 bases match TRBD1. This CDR3 spans 15 amino acids. Per germline, CDR1 SEHNR and CDR2 FQNEAQ (reference sequence). With V trimmed by 5 bases and J by 10 bases, 11 bases remained unmatched. In DNA, the CDR3 is TGTGCCAGCAGCCCCCCCGGGACAGTAAGCTCACCCCTCCACTTT. Translating gives CASSPPGTVSSPLHF. Based on the CDR3 plus reference TRBV7-9 and TRBJ1-6, the full variable domain is DTGVSQNPRHKITKRGQNVTFRCDPISEHNRLYWYRQTLGQGPEFLTYFQNEAQLEKSRLLSDRFSAERPKGSFSTLEIQRTEQGDSAMYLCASSPPGTVSSPLHFGNGTRLTVT.